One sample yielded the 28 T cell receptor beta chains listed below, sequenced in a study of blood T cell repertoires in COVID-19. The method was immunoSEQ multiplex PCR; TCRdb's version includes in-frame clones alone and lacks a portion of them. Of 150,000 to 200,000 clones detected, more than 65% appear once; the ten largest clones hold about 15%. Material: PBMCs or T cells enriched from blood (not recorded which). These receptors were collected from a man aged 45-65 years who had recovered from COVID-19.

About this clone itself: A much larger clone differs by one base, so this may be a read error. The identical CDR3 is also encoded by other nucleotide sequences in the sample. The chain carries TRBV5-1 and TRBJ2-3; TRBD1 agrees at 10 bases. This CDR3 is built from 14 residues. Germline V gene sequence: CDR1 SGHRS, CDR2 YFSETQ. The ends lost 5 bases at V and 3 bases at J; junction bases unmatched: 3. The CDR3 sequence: CASRRQGATDTQYF. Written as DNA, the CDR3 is TGCGCCAGCAGACGACAGGGGGCAACAGATACGCAGTATTTT.

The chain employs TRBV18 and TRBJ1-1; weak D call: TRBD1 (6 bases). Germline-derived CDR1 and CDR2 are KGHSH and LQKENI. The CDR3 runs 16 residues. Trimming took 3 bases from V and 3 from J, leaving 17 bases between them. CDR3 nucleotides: TGTGCCAGCTCACCTGGGACAAGCCTTAGTTACACTGAAGCTTTCTTT. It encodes CASSPGTSLSYTEAFF.

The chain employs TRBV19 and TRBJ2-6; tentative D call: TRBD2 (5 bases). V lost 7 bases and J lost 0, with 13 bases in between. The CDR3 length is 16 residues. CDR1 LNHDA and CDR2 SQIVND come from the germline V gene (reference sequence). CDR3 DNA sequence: TGTGCCAGTACCCCCCTCGGGGACTCTGGGGCCAACGTCCTGACTTTC. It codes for CASTPLGDSGANVLTF. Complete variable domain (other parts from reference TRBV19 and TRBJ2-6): DGGITQSPKYLFRKEGQNVTLSCEQNLNHDAMYWYRQDPGQGLRLIYYSQIVNDFQKGDIAEGYSVSREKKESFPLTVTSAQKNPTAFYLCASTPLGDSGANVLTFGAGSRLTVL.

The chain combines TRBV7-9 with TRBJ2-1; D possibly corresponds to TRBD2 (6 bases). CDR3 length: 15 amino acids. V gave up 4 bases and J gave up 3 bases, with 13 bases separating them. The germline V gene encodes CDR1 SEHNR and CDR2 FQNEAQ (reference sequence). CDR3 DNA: TGTGCCAGCAGCTCAAGTGGAGGGAGCTACAATGAGCAGTTCTTC. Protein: CASSSSGGSYNEQFF.

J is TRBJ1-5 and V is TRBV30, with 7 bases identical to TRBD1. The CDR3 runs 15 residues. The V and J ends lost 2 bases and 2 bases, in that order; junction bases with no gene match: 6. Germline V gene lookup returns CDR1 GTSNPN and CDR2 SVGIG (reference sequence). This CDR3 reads CAWSSEGAGNQPQHF. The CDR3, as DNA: TGTGCCTGGAGTAGTGAGGGGGCAGGCAATCAGCCCCAGCATTTT. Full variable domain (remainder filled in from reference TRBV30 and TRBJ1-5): SQTIHQWPATLVQPVGSPLSLECTVEGTSNPNLYWYRQAAGRGLQLLFYSVGIGQISSEVPQNLSASRPQDRQFILSSKKLLLSDSGFYLCAWSSEGAGNQPQHFGDGTRLSIL.

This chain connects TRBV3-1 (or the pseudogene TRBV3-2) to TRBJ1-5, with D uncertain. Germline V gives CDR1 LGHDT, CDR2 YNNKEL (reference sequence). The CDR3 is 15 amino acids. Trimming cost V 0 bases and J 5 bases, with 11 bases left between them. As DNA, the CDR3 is TGTGCCAGCAGCCAAGATACCAGAAGTCATCAGCCCCAGCATTTT. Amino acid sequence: CASSQDTRSHQPQHF.

The CDR3 DNA is TGTGCCAGCAGTTCTAACAGGGTGATTGCCGGGGAGCTGTTTTTT. It yields the protein CASSSNRVIAGELFF. The rearrangement joins TRBV6-2 or TRBV6-3 to TRBJ2-2; tentative D call: TRBD1 (6 bases). The CDR3 totals 15 residues. Trimming took off 4 bases at V and 6 bases at J, with 15 bases between the two ends. Germline V CDR1 and CDR2: MNHEY, SVGEGT.

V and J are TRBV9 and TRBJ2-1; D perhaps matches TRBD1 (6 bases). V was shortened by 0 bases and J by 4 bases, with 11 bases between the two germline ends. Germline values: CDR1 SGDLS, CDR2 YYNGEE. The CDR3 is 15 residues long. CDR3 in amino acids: CASSVDGQSYNEQFF. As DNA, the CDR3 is TGTGCCAGCAGCGTAGATGGACAGAGTTACAATGAGCAGTTCTTC.

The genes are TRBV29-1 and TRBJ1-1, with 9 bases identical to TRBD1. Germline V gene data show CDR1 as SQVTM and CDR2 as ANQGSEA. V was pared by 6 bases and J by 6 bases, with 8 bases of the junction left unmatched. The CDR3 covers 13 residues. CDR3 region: CSVALGQGAEAFF. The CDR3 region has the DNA TGCAGCGTCGCGCTGGGACAGGGCGCTGAAGCTTTCTTT.

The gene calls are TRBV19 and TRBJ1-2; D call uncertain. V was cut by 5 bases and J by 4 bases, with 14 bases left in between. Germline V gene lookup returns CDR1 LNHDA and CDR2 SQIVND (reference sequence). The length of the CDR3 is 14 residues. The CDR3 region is CASSLLDVIYGYTF. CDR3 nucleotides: TGTGCCAGTAGTTTACTAGACGTGATCTATGGCTACACCTTC.

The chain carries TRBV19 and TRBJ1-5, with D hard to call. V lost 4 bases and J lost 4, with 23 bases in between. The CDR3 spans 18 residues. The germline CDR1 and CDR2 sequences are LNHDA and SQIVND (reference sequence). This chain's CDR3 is CASSKIMTLLAPNQPQHF. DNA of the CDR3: TGTGCCAGTAGTAAAATCATGACCCTACTAGCACCTAATCAGCCCCAGCATTTT.

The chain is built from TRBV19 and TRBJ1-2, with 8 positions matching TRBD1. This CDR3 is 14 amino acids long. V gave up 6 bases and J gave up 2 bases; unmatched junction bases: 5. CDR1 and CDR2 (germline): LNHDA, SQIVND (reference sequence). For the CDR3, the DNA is TGTGCCAGTAGCGACAGGGGAAAGAACTATGGCTACACCTTC. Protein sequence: CASSDRGKNYGYTF.

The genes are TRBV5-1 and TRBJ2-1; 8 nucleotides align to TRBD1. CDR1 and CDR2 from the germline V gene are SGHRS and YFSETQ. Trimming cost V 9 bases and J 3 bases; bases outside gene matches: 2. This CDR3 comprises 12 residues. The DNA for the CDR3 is TGCGCCACCAGGGGGCTCTACAATGAGCAGTTCTTC. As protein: CATRGLYNEQFF.

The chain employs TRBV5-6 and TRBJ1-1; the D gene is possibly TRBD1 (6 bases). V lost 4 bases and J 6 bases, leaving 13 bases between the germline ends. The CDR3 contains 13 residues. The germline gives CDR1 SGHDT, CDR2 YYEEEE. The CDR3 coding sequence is TGTGCCAGCAGCGTGAACAGGGTGCCTGAAGCTTTCTTT. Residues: CASSVNRVPEAFF.

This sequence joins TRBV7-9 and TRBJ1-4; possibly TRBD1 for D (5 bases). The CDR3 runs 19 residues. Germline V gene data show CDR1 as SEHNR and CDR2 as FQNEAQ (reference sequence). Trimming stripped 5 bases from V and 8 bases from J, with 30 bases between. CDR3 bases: TGTGCCAGCAGCGACCCCAGGGTTCCCATCCCAACCCGTCGGGAAAAACTGTTTTTT. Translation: CASSDPRVPIPTRREKLFF.

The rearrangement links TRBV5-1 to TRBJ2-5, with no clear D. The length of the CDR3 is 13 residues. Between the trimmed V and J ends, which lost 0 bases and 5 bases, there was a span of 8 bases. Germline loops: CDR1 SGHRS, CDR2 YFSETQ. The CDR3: CASSLAMRETQYF. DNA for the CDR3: TGCGCCAGCAGCTTGGCCATGCGGGAGACCCAGTACTTC.

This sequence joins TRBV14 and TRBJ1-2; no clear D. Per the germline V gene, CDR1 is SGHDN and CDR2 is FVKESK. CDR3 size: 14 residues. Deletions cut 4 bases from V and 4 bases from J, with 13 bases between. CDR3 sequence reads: CASSPVRSIYGYTF. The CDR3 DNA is TGTGCCAGCAGCCCCGTGCGGAGCATCTATGGCTACACCTTC.

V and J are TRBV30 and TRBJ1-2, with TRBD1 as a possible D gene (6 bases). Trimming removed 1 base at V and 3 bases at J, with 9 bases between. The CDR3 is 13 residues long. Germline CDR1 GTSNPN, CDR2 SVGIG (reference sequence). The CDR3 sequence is CAWSGEGDYGYTF. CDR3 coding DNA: TGTGCCTGGAGTGGAGAGGGGGACTATGGCTACACCTTC.

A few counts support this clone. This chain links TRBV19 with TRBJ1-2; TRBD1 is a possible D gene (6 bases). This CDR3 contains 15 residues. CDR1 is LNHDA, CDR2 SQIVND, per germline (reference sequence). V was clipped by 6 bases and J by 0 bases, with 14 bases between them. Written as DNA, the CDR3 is TGTGCCAGTAGCGACTCAAGGACAGCTAACTATGGCTACACCTTC. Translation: CASSDSRTANYGYTF.

CDR3 sequence: CASSLELREQFF. CDR3 bases: TGCGCCAGCAGCTTGGAATTGAGGGAGCAGTTCTTC. The chain links TRBV5-1 to TRBJ2-1, with D hard to call. Trimming left V 0 bases short and J 10 bases short, with 8 bases between. CDR3 length: 12 residues. Germline V gene sequence: CDR1 SGHRS, CDR2 YFSETQ.

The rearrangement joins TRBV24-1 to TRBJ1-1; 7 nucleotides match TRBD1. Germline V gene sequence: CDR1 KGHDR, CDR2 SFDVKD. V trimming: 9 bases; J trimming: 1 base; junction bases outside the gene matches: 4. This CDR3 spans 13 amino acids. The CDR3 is CATSGTANTEAFF. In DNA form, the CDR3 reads TGTGCCACCTCGGGGACAGCGAACACTGAAGCTTTCTTT.

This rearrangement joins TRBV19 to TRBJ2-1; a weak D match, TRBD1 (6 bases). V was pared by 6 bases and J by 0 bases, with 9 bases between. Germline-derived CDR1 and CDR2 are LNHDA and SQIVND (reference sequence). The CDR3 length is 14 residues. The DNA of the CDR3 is TGTGCCAGTAGCAAACAGGGCTCCTACAATGAGCAGTTCTTC. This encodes CASSKQGSYNEQFF. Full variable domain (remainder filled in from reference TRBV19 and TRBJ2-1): DGGITQSPKYLFRKEGQNVTLSCEQNLNHDAMYWYRQDPGQGLRLIYYSQIVNDFQKGDIAEGYSVSREKKESFPLTVTSAQKNPTAFYLCASSKQGSYNEQFFGPGTRLTVL.

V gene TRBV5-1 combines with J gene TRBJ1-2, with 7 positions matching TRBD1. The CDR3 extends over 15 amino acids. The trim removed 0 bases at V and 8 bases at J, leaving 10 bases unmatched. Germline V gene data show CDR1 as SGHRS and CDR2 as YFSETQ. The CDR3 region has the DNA TGCGCCAGCAGCTTGGGGGGGACAGATTCGGGAGGCTACACCTTC. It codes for CASSLGGTDSGGYTF.

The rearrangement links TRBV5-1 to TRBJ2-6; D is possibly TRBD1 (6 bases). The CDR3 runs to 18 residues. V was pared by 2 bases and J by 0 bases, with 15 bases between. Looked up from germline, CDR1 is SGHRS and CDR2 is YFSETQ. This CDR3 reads CASSLATPQGSGANVLTF. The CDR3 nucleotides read TGCGCCAGCAGCTTAGCAACACCACAGGGCTCTGGGGCCAACGTCCTGACTTTC.

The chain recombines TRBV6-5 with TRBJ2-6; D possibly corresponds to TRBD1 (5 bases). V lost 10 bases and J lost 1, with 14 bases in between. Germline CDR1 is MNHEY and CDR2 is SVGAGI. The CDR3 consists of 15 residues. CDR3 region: CATAARQSGANVLTF. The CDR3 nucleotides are TGTGCCACCGCCGCCCGACAGTCTGGGGCCAACGTCCTGACTTTC.

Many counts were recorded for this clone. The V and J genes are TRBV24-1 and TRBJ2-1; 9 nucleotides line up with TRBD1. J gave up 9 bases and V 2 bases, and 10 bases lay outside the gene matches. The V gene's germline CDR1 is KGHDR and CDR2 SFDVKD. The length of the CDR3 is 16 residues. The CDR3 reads CATSDSLGQGSGEQFF. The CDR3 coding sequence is TGTGCCACCAGTGATTCCTTGGGACAGGGCAGCGGTGAGCAGTTCTTC.

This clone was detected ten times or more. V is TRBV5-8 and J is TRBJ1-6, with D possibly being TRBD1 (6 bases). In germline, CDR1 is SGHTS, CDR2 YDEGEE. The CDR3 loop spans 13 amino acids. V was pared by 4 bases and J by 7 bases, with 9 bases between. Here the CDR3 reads CASSDTGNSPLHF. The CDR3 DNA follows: TGTGCCAGCAGCGATACAGGGAATTCACCCCTCCACTTT.

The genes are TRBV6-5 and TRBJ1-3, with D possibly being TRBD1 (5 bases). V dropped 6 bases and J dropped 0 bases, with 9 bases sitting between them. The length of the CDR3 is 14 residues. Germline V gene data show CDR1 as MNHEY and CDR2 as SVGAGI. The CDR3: CASRSTVSGNTIYF. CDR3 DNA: TGTGCCAGCAGGTCGACAGTCTCTGGAAACACCATATATTTT.